Detailed here is one TCR beta chain. Its antigen remains unidentified. The CDR3 regions of TCR beta were amplified from RNA transcripts. HTBI primers were used for first-round RT-PCR of the TCR CDR3. TCRdb independently ran MiXCR on the multiplex PCR reads; one entry per CDR3 protein. This sample has some 650,000 distinct CDR3 sequences, with roughly 16% found just once. The source of the sample is a study of T cells in Graves' hyperthyroidism and ophthalmopathy. Study details: Specimen type is peripheral blood, collected at initial diagnosis prior to any treatment.

The V end was cut by 6 bases, the J end by 0 bases, with 12 bases between. This CDR3 is built from 16 residues. Per the germline V gene, CDR1 is MGHDK and CDR2 is SYGVNS. Whole-study results and caveats: The blood repertoire included most of the expanded thyroid clonotypes above 0.001.

Uncontrolled infection, other autoimmune disease, pregnancy and lactation each barred patients from inclusion. Input material: blood. The receptor was isolated from a woman aged 35 to 49 with Graves' ophthalmopathy. The V and J genes are TRBV25-1 and TRBJ1-6; no reliable D call. The CDR3 DNA is TGTGCCAGCAGCGAACCCGGGAGCTCCTATAATTCACCCCTCCACTTT. Its protein is CASSEPGSSYNSPLHF.